These 29 T cell receptor beta chains originate from one sample sequenced in a study of neoadjuvant nivolumab and ipilimumab in lung cancer (TCRdb year 2020). Library preparation used the immunoSEQ multiplex PCR assay. Imported from immuneACCESS, the table was reduced by TCRdb to in-frame sequences with V and J called. These copies leave out some clones; in studies compared against another copy, an unresolved V gene accounts for under half, and the cause of the remainder is not known. The sample table shows approximately 4,900 clones, and roughly 91% are seen once. Approximately 3.1% of the sample comes from the top ten. This specimen's time point label, interpreted: at surgical resection after neoadjuvant nivolumab +/- ipilimumab. The sequencing here drew on blood, taken after neoadjuvant nivolumab, alone or with ipilimumab, at or shortly before surgery. The origin of the receptors is an adult with non-small cell lung cancer. Some clones in this sample may be carry-over from other donors' samples.

The chain has TRBV10-3 and TRBJ2-1; 9 bases align to TRBD2. CDR3 length equals 14 residues. Trimming removed 5 bases from V and 6 bases from J; junction bases left unmatched: 5. Germline CDR1 and CDR2: ENHRY and SYGVKD. The CDR3 protein is CAISPGLASNEQFF. CDR3 sequence (DNA): TGTGCCATCAGTCCGGGACTAGCATCCAATGAGCAGTTCTTC.

The V and J genes are TRBV9 and TRBJ1-1, with TRBD1 identical over 9 bases. V lost 4 bases and J lost 4; bases outside the gene matches: 8. The CDR3 runs 15 residues. The germline V gene has CDR1 SGDLS and CDR2 YYNGEE. The CDR3 bases are TGTGCCAGCAGCACATCTGGGACAGGGATCACTGAAGCTTTCTTT. Translated: CASSTSGTGITEAFF.

J is TRBJ2-7 and V is TRBV6-6; D assignment may be TRBD1 or TRBD2 (5 bases each). The CDR3 spans 14 residues. The germline V gene has CDR1 MNHNY and CDR2 SVGAGI (reference sequence). The V and J ends lost 5 bases and 3 bases respectively, with 14 bases between them. The CDR3 DNA reads TGTGCCAGCAGTCCATCGGGGACCCACTACGAGCAGTACTTC. It is translated as CASSPSGTHYEQYF.

The J gene is TRBJ2-1, the V gene TRBV6-5; D is perhaps TRBD1 (6 bases). The CDR3 extends over 14 amino acids. Trimming shortened V by 4 bases and J by 9 bases, and 16 bases separated the two germline ends. Germline loops: CDR1 MNHEY, CDR2 SVGAGI. The CDR3 nucleotides are TGTGCCAGCAGTTCCTTAAGGGGGTTATCTGAGCAGTTCTTC. It yields the protein CASSSLRGLSEQFF.

The chain recombines TRBV6-9 with TRBJ1-5, with TRBD1 identical over 8 bases. The CDR3 is 15 amino acids. CDR1 MNHGY and CDR2 SVAAGI come from the germline V gene. V trimming: 5 bases; J trimming: 2 bases; junction bases outside the gene matches: 5. The CDR3 DNA follows: TGTGCCAGCAGTGTAAACAGGGGGGGCAATCAGCCCCAGCATTTT. This encodes CASSVNRGGNQPQHF.

The gene calls are TRBV5-1 and TRBJ1-4; maybe TRBD1 (6 bases). Trimming cost V 2 bases and J 3 bases, with 20 bases left between them. Germline V CDR1 and CDR2: SGHRS, YFSETQ. This CDR3 comprises 18 residues. The CDR3 DNA reads as TGCGCCAGCAGCTTCGGATTAAAAGGGGGGGCGGCTAATGAAAAACTGTTTTTT. It is translated as CASSFGLKGGAANEKLFF.

V is TRBV6-6 and J is TRBJ1-2, with D possibly matching TRBD1 (6 bases). With 0 bases removed from V and 3 bases from J, the gap between germline ends came to 11 bases. This CDR3 has 15 amino acids. The germline CDR1 and CDR2 sequences are MNHNY and SVGAGI (reference sequence). The CDR3 DNA sequence: TGTGCCAGCAGTTACTCGGCAGGGGTGGACTATGGCTACACCTTC. It encodes CASSYSAGVDYGYTF.

This clone was found a few times. The chain joins TRBV11-2 to TRBJ2-7; 8 nucleotides match TRBD1. Germline trimming cut 8 bases from V and 7 bases from J; bases unmatched to any gene: 10. Germline CDR1 SGHAT, CDR2 FQNNGV. The CDR3 runs to 13 residues. The CDR3, as DNA: TGTGCCAGCGGTACAGACAGGGGAAATGAGCAGTACTTC. As protein: CASGTDRGNEQYF.

This rearrangement joins TRBV6-1 to TRBJ2-2; D not resolved. Trimming pared 7 bases from V and 8 bases from J, leaving 8 bases between. Looked up from germline, CDR1 is MNHNS and CDR2 is SASEGT. The CDR3 totals 11 residues. The CDR3 DNA is TGTGCCAGCACCCTGTTGGGGGAGCTGTTTTTT. It specifies CASTLLGELFF.

This chain joins TRBV2 and TRBJ1-1, with TRBD1 matching over 9 bases. After removal of 6 bases from V and 3 bases from J, the junction contained 5 bases not matched to a gene. The germline V gene encodes CDR1 SNHLY and CDR2 FYNNEI. The CDR3 runs 14 residues. The CDR3 here is CASSTTGGDTEAFF. Written as DNA, the CDR3 is TGTGCCAGCAGCACCACAGGGGGCGACACTGAAGCTTTCTTT.

This rearrangement joins TRBV7-2 to TRBJ1-1; 7 nucleotides line up with TRBD1. V dropped 2 bases and J dropped 0; count of bases not matched to a gene: 9. The CDR3 is made up of 17 amino acids. The V gene's germline CDR1 is SGHTA and CDR2 FQGNSA. CDR3 sequence: CASSLLPGQLMNTEAFF. The DNA for the CDR3 is TGTGCCAGCAGCTTATTACCGGGACAGTTGATGAACACTGAAGCTTTCTTT.

The chain recombines TRBV30 with TRBJ1-2; 9 bases align to TRBD1. Germline V lookup: CDR1 GTSNPN, CDR2 SVGIG (reference sequence). J was trimmed by 5 bases and V by 2 bases; bases with no gene match: 18. This CDR3 comprises 18 residues. This CDR3 is CAWSLYGQGKGPRYGYTF. As DNA, the CDR3 is TGTGCCTGGAGTCTCTACGGACAGGGGAAGGGCCCTAGGTATGGCTACACCTTC.

The chain uses TRBV29-1 and TRBJ2-7, with D tentatively TRBD2 (6 bases). CDR1 is SQVTM and CDR2 is ANQGSEA in the germline V gene. V lost 2 bases, J lost 6 bases, and 11 bases lay in between. This CDR3 spans 12 amino acids. The chain's CDR3 is CSVESSGVEQYF. The CDR3 DNA follows: TGCAGCGTTGAAAGCTCGGGGGTCGAGCAGTACTTC.

The chain recombines TRBV9 with TRBJ2-3, with D possibly being TRBD2 (6 bases). Trimming pared 4 bases from V and 2 bases from J, leaving 11 bases between. Germline V gene data show CDR1 as SGDLS and CDR2 as YYNGEE. The CDR3 spans 14 residues. The CDR3 nucleotides read TGTGCCAGCAGCTGGGGGGAAAACACAGATACGCAGTATTTT. The encoded protein is CASSWGENTDTQYF.

This clone was picked up a small number of times. The chain is built from TRBV5-1 and TRBJ1-2; 8 bases are shared with TRBD1. V shed 3 bases, J shed 4 bases, and the junction held 5 bases outside the gene matches. The germline V gene has CDR1 SGHRS and CDR2 YFSETQ. CDR3 length: 14 residues. Here the CDR3 reads CASSSDRASYGYTF. CDR3 coding DNA: TGCGCCAGCAGCTCGGACAGGGCGTCCTATGGCTACACCTTC.

For the CDR3, the DNA is TGTGCCAGCTCACCGGACACTTCTAACTATGGCTACACCTTC. Amino acid sequence: CASSPDTSNYGYTF. J is TRBJ1-2 and V is TRBV18; weak D call: TRBD1 (5 bases). The V end was cut by 3 bases, the J end by 0 bases, with 8 bases between. From germline, CDR1 is KGHSH and CDR2 LQKENI. The CDR3 has 14 residues. The variable domain in full, completed from reference TRBV18 and TRBJ1-2, reads NAGVMQNPRHLVRRRGQEARLRCSPMKGHSHVYWYRQLPEEGLKFMVYLQKENIIDESGMPKERFSAEFPKEGPSILRIQQVVRGDSAAYFCASSPDTSNYGYTFGSGTRLTVV.

The chain has TRBV9 and TRBJ2-6, with D tentatively TRBD1 or TRBD2 (5 bases each). V lost 2 bases, J lost 0 bases, and 6 bases lay in between. The length of the CDR3 is 15 residues. CDR1 and CDR2 (germline): SGDLS, YYNGEE. The CDR3: CASSVGTSGANVLTF. Written as DNA, the CDR3 is TGTGCCAGCAGCGTGGGGACCTCTGGGGCCAACGTCCTGACTTTC. Full variable domain (rest looked up from reference TRBV9 and TRBJ2-6): DSGVTQTPKHLITATGQRVTLRCSPRSGDLSVYWYQQSLDQGLQFLIQYYNGEERAKGNILERFSAQQFPDLHSELNLSSLELGDSALYFCASSVGTSGANVLTFGAGSRLTVL.

The gene calls are TRBV7-2 and TRBJ2-7, with TRBD1 matching over 7 bases. This CDR3 region has 13 residues. Germline V gene data show CDR1 as SGHTA and CDR2 as FQGNSA. With 1 base clipped from V and 7 bases from J, the junction kept 4 bases outside the gene matches. CDR3 bases: TGTGCCAGCAGCTTAGGCAGGGGGTTTGAGCAGTACTTC. Its translation: CASSLGRGFEQYF.

The table lists this clone with a count of one. The V gene is TRBV9, the J gene TRBJ2-2; D gene unclear. V was shortened by 0 bases and J by 0 bases, with 6 bases between the two germline ends. The germline V gene encodes CDR1 SGDLS and CDR2 YYNGEE. This CDR3 comprises 15 residues. The CDR3 region is CASSVGGANTGELFF. CDR3 bases: TGTGCCAGCAGCGTAGGTGGAGCGAACACCGGGGAGCTGTTTTTT.

The gene calls are TRBV6-5 and TRBJ1-2; 8 nucleotides line up with TRBD1. Trimming took 7 bases from V and 14 from J; bases not matched to a gene: 12. The CDR3 is 12 amino acids. Per germline, CDR1 MNHEY and CDR2 SVGAGI. CDR3 sequence reads: CASTDDRDRITF. In DNA, the CDR3 is TGTGCCAGCACCGACGACCGGGACAGGATAACCTTC.

V usage is TRBV27 and J usage is TRBJ1-1; TRBD1 matches 10 bases. From germline, CDR1 is MNHEY and CDR2 SMNVEV (reference sequence). V lost 4 bases and J lost 1; bases outside the gene matches: 12. The CDR3 length is 18 residues. The CDR3 here is CASSSWGGTGDENTEAFF. The CDR3 region has the DNA TGTGCCAGCAGTTCTTGGGGAGGGACAGGGGACGAGAACACTGAAGCTTTCTTT.

This chain uses TRBV10-1 with TRBJ2-1; tentatively, D is TRBD2 (7 bases). The germline V and J ends were trimmed by 8 bases and 7 bases, with 24 bases remaining between them. This CDR3 region has 16 residues. Per the germline V gene, CDR1 is WNHNN and CDR2 is SYGVQD (reference sequence). The CDR3 coding sequence is TGCGCCAGCCAACAGGGTAGCGGGTGGGCTACGAATGAGCAGTTCTTC. Translation: CASQQGSGWATNEQFF.

This clone was picked up a small number of times. The V gene is TRBV11-2, the J gene TRBJ1-2; the match to TRBD1 covers 9 bases. With V trimmed by 6 bases and J by 8 bases, 10 bases remained unmatched. Germline V CDR1 and CDR2: SGHAT, FQNNGV. This CDR3 region has 14 residues. The CDR3 sequence is CASSPLGQGKGYTF. CDR3 DNA: TGTGCCAGCAGTCCACTGGGACAGGGTAAAGGCTACACCTTC.

The chain joins TRBV5-1 to TRBJ2-5; D call uncertain. This CDR3 is built from 14 residues. V lost 0 bases to trimming and J lost 1 base, with 7 bases between them. In germline, CDR1 is SGHRS, CDR2 YFSETQ. The CDR3 loop is CASSLGTAQETQYF. The CDR3 bases are TGCGCCAGCAGCTTGGGGACGGCCCAAGAGACCCAGTACTTC. The variable domain in full, completed from reference TRBV5-1 and TRBJ2-5, reads KAGVTQTPRYLIKTRGQQVTLSCSPISGHRSVSWYQQTPGQGLQFLFEYFSETQRNKGNFPGRFSGRQFSNSRSEMNVSTLELGDSALYLCASSLGTAQETQYFGPGTRLLVL.

This clone was observed a handful of times. The chain has TRBV6-1 and TRBJ1-5; no reliable D call. The CDR3 runs to 13 residues. From germline, CDR1 is MNHNS and CDR2 SASEGT. V lost 3 bases and J 4 bases, leaving 7 bases between the germline ends. The CDR3 nucleotides read TGTGCCAGCAGTGATTCGGGAAATCAGCCCCAGCATTTT. Amino acids: CASSDSGNQPQHF.

This chain joins TRBV5-1 and TRBJ1-3; 7 bases are a match to TRBD1. The CDR3 is 15 amino acids. Per the germline V gene, CDR1 is SGHRS and CDR2 is YFSETQ. Trimming cost V 4 bases and J 0 bases; bases outside gene matches: 4. In nucleotides, the CDR3 is TGCGCCAGCAGCGGAGGGGACAGCTCTGGAAACACCATATATTTT. It translates to CASSGGDSSGNTIYF.

The chain uses TRBV6-4 and TRBJ2-3; 9 nucleotides align to TRBD2. This CDR3 has 14 amino acids. Unmatched junction bases numbered 0, after V lost 1 base and J lost 4 bases. Germline CDR1 and CDR2: MRHNA and SNTAGT. Here the CDR3 DNA reads TGTGCCAGCAGTGACTTAGCGGGAGCAGATACGCAGTATTTT. Its protein product is CASSDLAGADTQYF.

The gene calls are TRBV6-1 and TRBJ1-4; D gene uncertain. Germline CDR1 MNHNS, CDR2 SASEGT. CDR3 length: 14 residues. V shed 6 bases and J shed 7 bases, with 15 bases lying between them. The DNA of the CDR3 is TGTGCCAGCAGCGAGGATTTACAGCTTGAAAAACTGTTTTTT. It encodes CASSEDLQLEKLFF.

The V gene is TRBV7-3, the J gene TRBJ1-1; D perhaps matches TRBD1 (6 bases). Germline CDR1 is SGHTA and CDR2 is FQGTGA. The CDR3 is made up of 14 amino acids. V was trimmed by 4 bases and J by 2 bases, leaving 11 bases between them. The CDR3 here is CASSSGQSNTEAFF. CDR3 in DNA: TGTGCCAGCAGCTCCGGACAGTCCAACACTGAAGCTTTCTTT. Variable domain in full (rest from reference TRBV7-3 and TRBJ1-1): GAGVSQTPSNKVTEKGKYVELRCDPISGHTALYWYRQSLGQGPEFLIYFQGTGAADDSGLPNDRFFAVRPEGSVSTLKIQRTERGDSAVYLCASSSGQSNTEAFFGQGTRLTVV.